The T cell receptor (beta chain) described here comes from a study of blood T cell repertoires in COVID-19. On the study more broadly: The study drew acute and convalescent COVID-19 samples from the United States, Italy and Spain.

The V gene lost 3 bases and the J gene lost 1 base, with 12 bases spanning the gap. Germline values: CDR1 SNHLY, CDR2 FYNNEI. This CDR3 is 15 amino acids long. Those who participated ranged in age from about 18 to 95 years and resided in about two dozen US areas. Shortly before study entry, within 2 weeks, exposed participants had met a COVID-19 case. Original handling: Amplification with reference gene primers provided the estimates of nucleated cell counts. The repertoire was sequenced with immunoSEQ multiplex PCR; TCRdb's copy has only in-frame clones and lacks some. V and J calls and clone size are as listed in that table; D and trimming were resolved from the DNA. The repertoire has roughly 250,000 clones, around 90% of them found once; the top ten carry 0.87%.

The material sequenced was PBMCs or T cells enriched from blood (not recorded which). The chain recombines TRBV2 with TRBJ2-5, with D possibly TRBD1 on 6 matching bases. This TCR was recovered from a man aged 50 to 59 who had been exposed to COVID-19. The CDR3 nucleotides read TGTGCCAGCAGTGACCTTGGACAGTCCCAAGAGACCCAGTACTTC. Amino acid sequence: CASSDLGQSQETQYF.